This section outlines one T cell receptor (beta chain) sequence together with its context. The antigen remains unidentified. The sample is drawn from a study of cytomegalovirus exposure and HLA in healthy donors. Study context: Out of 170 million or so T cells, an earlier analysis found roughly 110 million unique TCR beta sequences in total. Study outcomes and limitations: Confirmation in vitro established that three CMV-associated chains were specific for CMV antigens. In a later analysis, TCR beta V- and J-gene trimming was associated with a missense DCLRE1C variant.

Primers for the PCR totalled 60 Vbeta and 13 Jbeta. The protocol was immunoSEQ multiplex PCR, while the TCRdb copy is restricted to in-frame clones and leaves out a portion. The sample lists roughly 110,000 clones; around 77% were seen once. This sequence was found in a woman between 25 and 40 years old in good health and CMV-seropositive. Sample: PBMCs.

The CDR3 coding sequence is TGCGCCAGCAGCACCCAGGACAGGGGTATCACTGAAGCTTTCTTT. Its translation: CASSTQDRGITEAFF. The J gene is TRBJ1-1, the V gene TRBV4-1, with 9 nucleotides matching TRBD1. The CDR3 has 15 residues. Losses at the gene ends were 5 bases for V and 4 bases for J; bases not matched to a gene: 8. Germline loops: CDR1 MGHRA, CDR2 YSYEKL.